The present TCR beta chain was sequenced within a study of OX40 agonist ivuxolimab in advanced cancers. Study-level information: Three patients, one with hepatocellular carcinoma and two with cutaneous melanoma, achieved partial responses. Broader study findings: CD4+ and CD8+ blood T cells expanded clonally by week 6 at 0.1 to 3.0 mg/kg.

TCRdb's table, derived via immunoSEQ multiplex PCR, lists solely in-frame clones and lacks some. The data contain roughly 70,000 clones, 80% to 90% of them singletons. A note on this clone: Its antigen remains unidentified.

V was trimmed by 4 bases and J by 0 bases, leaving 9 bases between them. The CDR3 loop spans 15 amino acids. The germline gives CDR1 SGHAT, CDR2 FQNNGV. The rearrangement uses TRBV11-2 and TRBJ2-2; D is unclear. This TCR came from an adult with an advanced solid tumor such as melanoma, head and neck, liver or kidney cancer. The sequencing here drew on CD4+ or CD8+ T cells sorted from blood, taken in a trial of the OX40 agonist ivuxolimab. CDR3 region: CASSSRGSNTGELFF. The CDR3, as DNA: TGTGCCAGCAGCTCGAGAGGTTCGAACACCGGGGAGCTGTTTTTT.